This T cell receptor beta chain was obtained from a study of T-cell memory formation after mild COVID-19. Study context: There were largely donor-specific TCR clusters. Study results and caveats: CM and EM subsets held most contracting CD4+ clones; EMRA held CD8+ ones. Second-wave clones with a day 37 peak had unconfirmed SARS-CoV-2 specificity.

In this sample, this clonotype turned up a few times. Its target is unknown. Per the germline V gene, CDR1 is SGHRS and CDR2 is YFSETQ. V gave up 3 bases and J gave up 0 bases; unmatched junction bases: 3. The CDR3 loop spans 17 amino acids. A single record per CDR3 protein comes from TCRdb applying MiXCR to the 5' RACE reads. This sample carries 280,000 or so distinct CDR3 sequences, 8.2% of them seen once, and the ten largest clones take less than 25%. This chain uses TRBV5-1 with TRBJ2-4, with 13 bases matching TRBD2. The specimen sequenced was PBMCs or a T cell subset sorted from them (not recorded which). The clonotype originates from a man between 18 and 29 years old who had mild COVID-19 (a few samples of this study predate the infection). Cell type and time point are not known. In DNA form, the CDR3 reads TGCGCCAGCAGCTCAGGACTAGCGGGGGTAGCCAAAAACATTCAGTACTTC. Residues: CASSSGLAGVAKNIQYF.